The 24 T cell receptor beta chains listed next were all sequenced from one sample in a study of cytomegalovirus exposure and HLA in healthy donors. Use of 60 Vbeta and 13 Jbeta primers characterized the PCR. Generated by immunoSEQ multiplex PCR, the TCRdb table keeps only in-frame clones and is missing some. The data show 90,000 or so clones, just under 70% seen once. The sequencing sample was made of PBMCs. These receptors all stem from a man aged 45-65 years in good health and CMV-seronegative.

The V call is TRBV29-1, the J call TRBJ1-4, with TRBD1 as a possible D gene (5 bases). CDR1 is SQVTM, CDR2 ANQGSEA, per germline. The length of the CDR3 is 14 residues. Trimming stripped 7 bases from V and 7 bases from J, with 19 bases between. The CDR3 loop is CSARSSGRTEKLFF. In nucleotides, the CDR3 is TGCAGCGCTCGTTCGTCAGGGCGGACTGAAAAACTGTTTTTT.

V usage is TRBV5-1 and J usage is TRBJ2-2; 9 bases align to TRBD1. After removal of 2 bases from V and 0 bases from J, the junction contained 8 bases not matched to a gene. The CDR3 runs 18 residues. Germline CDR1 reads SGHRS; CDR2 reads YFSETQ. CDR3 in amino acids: CASSLTGGSGANTGELFF. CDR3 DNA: TGCGCCAGCAGCTTAACAGGGGGCTCGGGGGCGAACACCGGGGAGCTGTTTTTT.

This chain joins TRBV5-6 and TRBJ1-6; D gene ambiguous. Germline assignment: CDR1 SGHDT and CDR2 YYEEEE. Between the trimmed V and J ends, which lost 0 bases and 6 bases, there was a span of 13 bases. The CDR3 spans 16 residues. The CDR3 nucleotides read TGTGCCAGCAGCTTGGCCAGGAGGGAAATTAATTCACCCCTCCACTTT. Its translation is CASSLARREINSPLHF.

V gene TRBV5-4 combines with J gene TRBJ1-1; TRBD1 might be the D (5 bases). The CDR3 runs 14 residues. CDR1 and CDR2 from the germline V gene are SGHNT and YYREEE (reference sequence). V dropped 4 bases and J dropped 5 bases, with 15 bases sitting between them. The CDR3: CASSLQVGGTEAFF. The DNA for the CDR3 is TGTGCCAGCAGCCTACAGGTGGGGGGAACTGAAGCTTTCTTT.

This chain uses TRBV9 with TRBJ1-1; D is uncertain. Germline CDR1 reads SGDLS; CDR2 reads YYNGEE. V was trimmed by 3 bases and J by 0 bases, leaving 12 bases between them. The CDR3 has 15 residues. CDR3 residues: CASSALGAVNTEAFF. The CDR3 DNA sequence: TGTGCCAGCAGCGCCCTGGGAGCAGTGAACACTGAAGCTTTCTTT.

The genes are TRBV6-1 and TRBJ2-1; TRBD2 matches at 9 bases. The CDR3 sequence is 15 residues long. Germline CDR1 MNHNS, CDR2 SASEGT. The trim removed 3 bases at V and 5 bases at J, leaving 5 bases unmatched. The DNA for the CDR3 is TGTGCCAGCAGTGACTCAGCGGGGGGCCACAATGAGCAGTTCTTC. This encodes CASSDSAGGHNEQFF.

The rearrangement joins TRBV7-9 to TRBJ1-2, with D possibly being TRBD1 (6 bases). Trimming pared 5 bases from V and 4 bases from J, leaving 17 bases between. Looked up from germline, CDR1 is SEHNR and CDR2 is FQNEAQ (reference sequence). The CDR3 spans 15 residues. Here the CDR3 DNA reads TGTGCCAGCAGCCCTGGGGGGGGGCCCCCCTATGGCTACACCTTC. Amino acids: CASSPGGGPPYGYTF.

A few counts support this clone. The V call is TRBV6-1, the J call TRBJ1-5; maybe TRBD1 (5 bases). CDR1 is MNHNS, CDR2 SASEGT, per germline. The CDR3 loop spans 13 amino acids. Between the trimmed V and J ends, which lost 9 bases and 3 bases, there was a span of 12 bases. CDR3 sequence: CARPFRDNQPQHF. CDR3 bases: TGTGCCAGGCCTTTCAGGGACAATCAGCCCCAGCATTTT.

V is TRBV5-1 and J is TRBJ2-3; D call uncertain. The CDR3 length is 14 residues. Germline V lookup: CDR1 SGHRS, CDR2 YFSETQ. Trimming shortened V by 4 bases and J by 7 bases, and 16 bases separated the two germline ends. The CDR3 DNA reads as TGCGCCAGCAGCCGCAGTGAAATAGCTAATACGCAGTATTTT. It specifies CASSRSEIANTQYF.

The CDR3 sequence: CASSPTRLGTEAFF. DNA for the CDR3: TGTGCCAGCAGCCCGACACGGTTGGGCACTGAAGCTTTCTTT. J is TRBJ1-1 and V is TRBV4-2; D not certain. The V end lost 4 bases, the J end lost 4 bases, and 13 bases lay between the germline ends. CDR3 length: 14 residues. Germline V gives CDR1 LGHNA, CDR2 YNFKEQ.

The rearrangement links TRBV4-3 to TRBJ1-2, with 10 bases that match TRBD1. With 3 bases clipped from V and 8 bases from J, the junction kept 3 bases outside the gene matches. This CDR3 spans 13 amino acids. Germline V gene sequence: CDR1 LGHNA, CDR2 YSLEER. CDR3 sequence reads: CASSQVTGGGYTF. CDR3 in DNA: TGCGCCAGCAGCCAGGTGACAGGGGGCGGCTACACCTTC.

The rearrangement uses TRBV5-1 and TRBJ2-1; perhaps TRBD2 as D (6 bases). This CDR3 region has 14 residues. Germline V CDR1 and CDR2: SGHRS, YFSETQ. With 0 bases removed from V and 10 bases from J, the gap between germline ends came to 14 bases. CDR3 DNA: TGCGCCAGCAGCTTGGCAGGTAGCGGCGACGAGCAGTTCTTC. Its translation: CASSLAGSGDEQFF. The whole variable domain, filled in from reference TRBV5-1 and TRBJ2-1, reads KAGVTQTPRYLIKTRGQQVTLSCSPISGHRSVSWYQQTPGQGLQFLFEYFSETQRNKGNFPGRFSGRQFSNSRSEMNVSTLELGDSALYLCASSLAGSGDEQFFGPGTRLTVL.

CDR3 in amino acids: CASSFSGGETQYF. The CDR3 DNA follows: TGTGCCAGCAGCTTCTCCGGGGGAGAGACCCAGTACTTC. This chain connects TRBV5-4 to TRBJ2-5, with D tentatively TRBD2 (6 bases). The CDR3 runs 13 residues. Deletions cut 2 bases from V and 4 bases from J, with 9 bases between. CDR1 and CDR2 from the germline V gene are SGHNT and YYREEE (reference sequence).

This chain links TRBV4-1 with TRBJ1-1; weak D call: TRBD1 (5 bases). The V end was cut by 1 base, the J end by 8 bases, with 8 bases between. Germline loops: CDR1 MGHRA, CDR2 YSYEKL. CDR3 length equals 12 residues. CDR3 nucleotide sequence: TGCGCCAGCAGCCAAGCCCGGACAGAAGCTTTCTTT. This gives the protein CASSQARTEAFF.

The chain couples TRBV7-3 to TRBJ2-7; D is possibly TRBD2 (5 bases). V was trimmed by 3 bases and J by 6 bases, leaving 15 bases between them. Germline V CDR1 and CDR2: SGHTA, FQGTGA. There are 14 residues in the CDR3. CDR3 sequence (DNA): TGTGCCAGCAGCTTCGGACTCTCTAGGGCCGAGCAGTACTTC. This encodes CASSFGLSRAEQYF.

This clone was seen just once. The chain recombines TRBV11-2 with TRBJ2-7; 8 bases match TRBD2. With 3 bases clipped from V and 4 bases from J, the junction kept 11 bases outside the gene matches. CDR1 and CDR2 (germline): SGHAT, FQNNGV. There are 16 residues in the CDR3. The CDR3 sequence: CASSFSSGPIPYEQYF. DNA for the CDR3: TGTGCCAGCAGCTTTTCTAGCGGGCCCATACCTTACGAGCAGTACTTC. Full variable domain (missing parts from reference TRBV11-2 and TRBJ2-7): EAGVAQSPRYKIIEKRQSVAFWCNPISGHATLYWYQQILGQGPKLLIQFQNNGVVDDSQLPKDRFSAERLKGVDSTLKIQPAKLEDSAVYLCASSFSSGPIPYEQYFGPGTRLTVT.

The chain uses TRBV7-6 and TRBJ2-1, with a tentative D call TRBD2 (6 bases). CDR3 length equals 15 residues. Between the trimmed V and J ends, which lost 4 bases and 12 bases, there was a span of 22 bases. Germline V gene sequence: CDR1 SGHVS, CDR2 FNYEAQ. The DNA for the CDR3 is TGTGCCAGCAGCTCTACCCCGACTAGTATGATATGGCAGTTCTTC. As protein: CASSSTPTSMIWQFF.

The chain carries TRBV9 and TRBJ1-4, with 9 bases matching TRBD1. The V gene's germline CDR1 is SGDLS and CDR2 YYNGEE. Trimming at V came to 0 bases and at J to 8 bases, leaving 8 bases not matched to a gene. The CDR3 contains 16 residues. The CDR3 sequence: CASSVGRDRVGEKLFF. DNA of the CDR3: TGTGCCAGCAGCGTAGGACGGGACAGGGTCGGAGAAAAACTGTTTTTT.

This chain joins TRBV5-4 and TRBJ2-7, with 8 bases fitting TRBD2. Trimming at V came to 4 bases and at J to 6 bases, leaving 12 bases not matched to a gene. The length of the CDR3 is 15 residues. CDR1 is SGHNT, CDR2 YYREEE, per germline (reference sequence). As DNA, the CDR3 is TGTGCCAGCAGCATGGGGGGGACTAGAATTTCCGAGCAGTACGTC. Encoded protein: CASSMGGTRISEQYV.

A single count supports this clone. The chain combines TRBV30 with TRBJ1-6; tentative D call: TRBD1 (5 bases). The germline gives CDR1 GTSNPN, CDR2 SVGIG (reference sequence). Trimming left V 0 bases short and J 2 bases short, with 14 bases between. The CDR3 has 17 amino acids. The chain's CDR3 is CAWSVPGGQTYNSPLHF. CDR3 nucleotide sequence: TGTGCCTGGAGTGTACCCGGGGGTCAGACCTATAATTCACCCCTCCACTTT.

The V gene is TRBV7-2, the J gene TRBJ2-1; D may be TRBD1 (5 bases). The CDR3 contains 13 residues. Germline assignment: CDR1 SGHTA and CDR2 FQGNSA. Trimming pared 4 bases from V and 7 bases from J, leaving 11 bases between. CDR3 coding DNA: TGTGCCAGCAGCTCCGGGCCAGGGAATGAGCAGTTCTTC. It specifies CASSSGPGNEQFF.

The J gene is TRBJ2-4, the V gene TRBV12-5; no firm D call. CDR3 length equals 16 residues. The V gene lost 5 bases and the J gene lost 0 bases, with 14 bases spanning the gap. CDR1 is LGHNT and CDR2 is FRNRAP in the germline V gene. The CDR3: CASGPSERPAKNIQYF. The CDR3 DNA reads TGTGCTAGTGGTCCGAGCGAGCGACCAGCCAAAAACATTCAGTACTTC.

The CDR3, as DNA: TGTGCCAGCAGGACTTTACGGAGGGGGAACACTGAAGCTTTCTTT. Protein product: CASRTLRRGNTEAFF. The rearrangement uses TRBV27 and TRBJ1-1; possible D gene TRBD1, 5 bases. This CDR3 has 15 amino acids. From germline, CDR1 is MNHEY and CDR2 SMNVEV (reference sequence). The V end lost 6 bases, the J end lost 1 base, and 15 bases lay between the germline ends.

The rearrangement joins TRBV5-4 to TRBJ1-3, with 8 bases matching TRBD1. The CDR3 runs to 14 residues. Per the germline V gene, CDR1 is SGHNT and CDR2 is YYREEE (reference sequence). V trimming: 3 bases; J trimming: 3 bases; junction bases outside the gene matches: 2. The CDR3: CASSSQGDGNTIYF. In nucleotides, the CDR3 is TGTGCCAGCAGCTCACAGGGGGATGGAAACACCATATATTTT.